Shown below are 32 T cell receptor beta chains from a single sample sequenced in a study of vaccination and CD4 T cells after COVID-19. Their antigens remain unidentified. Treatment given: roughly 10-day PBMC culture with coronavirus spike peptide pools or control peptides (ViraFEST assay). An Oncomine TCR Beta short-read assay was used to sequence the DNA from cultured CD4+ T cells. Each CDR3 protein is one row after TCRdb ran MiXCR on the PCR reads. The sample lists about 19,000 distinct CDR3 sequences, 45% to 60% seen once, with 7.9% in the top ten. Source material: CD4+ T cells from blood, cultured in vitro. The receptor set was obtained from a human donor who had recovered from COVID-19.

This clonotype occurred a few times. CDR3 sequence: CASRVTVDREAFF. For the CDR3, the DNA is TGTGCCAGCAGGGTGACAGTTGACAGGGAAGCTTTCTTT. The rearrangement uses TRBV6-1 and TRBJ1-1, with D possibly TRBD1 on 6 matching bases. From germline, CDR1 is MNHNS and CDR2 SASEGT. The CDR3 is 13 amino acids. The V gene lost 6 bases and the J gene lost 8 bases, with 16 bases spanning the gap.

The V and J genes are TRBV19 and TRBJ2-4; D not resolved. The CDR3 has 15 residues. V was pared by 5 bases and J by 1 base, with 12 bases between. CDR1 is LNHDA, CDR2 SQIVND, per germline (reference sequence). DNA for the CDR3: TGTGCCAGTAGTTCCCTACGGCTGGCCAAAAACATTCAGTACTTC. Translation: CASSSLRLAKNIQYF.

The chain joins TRBV10-3 to TRBJ2-3, with TRBD2 matching 10 bases. V dropped 7 bases and J dropped 0; count of bases not matched to a gene: 1. The CDR3 is 14 amino acids. Germline-derived CDR1 and CDR2 are ENHRY and SYGVKD. The DNA of the CDR3 is TGTGCCATCACGACTAGCGGGAGCACAGATACGCAGTATTTT. Amino acid sequence: CAITTSGSTDTQYF.

The chain combines TRBV28 with TRBJ2-3, with D uncertain. This CDR3 has 14 amino acids. Germline V lookup: CDR1 MDHEN, CDR2 SYDVKM. Trimming took 2 bases from V and 2 from J, leaving 8 bases between them. CDR3 nucleotide sequence: TGTGCCAGCAGTTTAAGTCCTTTCACAGATACGCAGTATTTT. Translating it yields CASSLSPFTDTQYF. The variable domain in full, with the rest retrieved from reference TRBV28 and TRBJ2-3, is DVKVTQSSRYLVKRTGEKVFLECVQDMDHENMFWYRQDPGLGLRLIYFSYDVKMKEKGDIPEGYSVSREKKERFSLILESASTNQTSMYLCASSLSPFTDTQYFGPGTRLTVL.

The rearrangement links TRBV5-5 to TRBJ2-7; TRBD2 might be the D (6 bases). The length of the CDR3 is 15 residues. The germline V gene has CDR1 SGHKS and CDR2 YYEKEE (reference sequence). Trimming removed 3 bases from V and 4 bases from J, with 17 bases in between. The CDR3 DNA follows: TGTGCCAGCAGCTGGGAGGAGTGGGGACTTTACGAGCAGTACTTC. It translates to CASSWEEWGLYEQYF.

The gene calls are TRBV30 and TRBJ1-5; 7 nucleotides agree with TRBD1. Germline CDR1 GTSNPN, CDR2 SVGIG (reference sequence). J gave up 8 bases and V 2 bases, and 6 bases lay outside the gene matches. The CDR3 is 13 amino acids. The CDR3 region is CAWSPQGTEPQHF. CDR3 nucleotide sequence: TGTGCCTGGAGTCCCCAGGGGACAGAGCCCCAGCATTTT.

The V and J genes are TRBV12-3 or TRBV12-4 and TRBJ1-6, with D maybe TRBD1 (6 bases). The CDR3 runs 14 residues. Trimming cost V 1 base and J 7 bases, with 8 bases left between them. This CDR3 reads CASSLDRVNSPLHF. The CDR3 coding sequence is TGTGCCAGCAGTTTAGACAGGGTAAATTCACCCCTCCACTTT.

The table lists this clonotype with a count of one. The rearrangement joins TRBV20-1 to TRBJ2-7; 9 positions match TRBD2. The V gene's germline CDR1 is DFQATT and CDR2 SNEGSKA (reference sequence). The CDR3 length is 14 residues. The V and J ends lost 1 base and 1 base, in that order; junction bases with no gene match: 2. CDR3 sequence: CSARGLAVSYEQYF. The CDR3 bases are TGCAGTGCTAGAGGACTAGCGGTTTCCTACGAGCAGTACTTC.

This clonotype was counted between two and nine times. V gene TRBV2 combines with J gene TRBJ2-5, with TRBD2 matching over 9 bases. CDR1 is SNHLY and CDR2 is FYNNEI in the germline V gene. J gave up 5 bases and V 4 bases, and 14 bases lay outside the gene matches. The CDR3 spans 17 residues. Here the CDR3 DNA reads TGTGCCAGCAGTGGGGGGTATAGCGGGAGACGATCCGAGACCCAGTACTTC. It yields the protein CASSGGYSGRRSETQYF.

This chain links TRBV30 with TRBJ1-1, with D perhaps TRBD1 (5 bases). The CDR3 length is 12 residues. Trimming removed 1 base at V and 11 bases at J, with 14 bases between. CDR1 is GTSNPN and CDR2 is SVGIG in the germline V gene (reference sequence). This CDR3 reads CAWSGQGETAFF. The CDR3 DNA follows: TGTGCCTGGAGTGGCCAAGGGGAAACGGCTTTCTTT. The full variable domain, its missing parts supplied by reference TRBV30 and TRBJ1-1, is SQTIHQWPATLVQPVGSPLSLECTVEGTSNPNLYWYRQAAGRGLQLLFYSVGIGQISSEVPQNLSASRPQDRQFILSSKKLLLSDSGFYLCAWSGQGETAFFGQGTRLTVV.

V is TRBV6-1 and J is TRBJ2-5; D call uncertain. The CDR3 totals 12 residues. Trimming stripped 7 bases from V and 5 bases from J, with 11 bases between. Germline CDR1 reads MNHNS; CDR2 reads SASEGT. CDR3 coding DNA: TGTGCCAGCAAAACATCCAGGGAGACCCAGTACTTC. Translation: CASKTSRETQYF.

This rearrangement joins TRBV5-5 to TRBJ1-2; possibly TRBD1 for D (5 bases). V was cut by 4 bases and J by 8 bases, with 15 bases left in between. The V gene's germline CDR1 is SGHKS and CDR2 YYEKEE (reference sequence). CDR3 length equals 13 residues. CDR3 region: CASSPSGVLGYTF. The CDR3 DNA is TGTGCCAGCAGCCCCTCGGGGGTCTTAGGCTACACCTTC.

J is TRBJ2-5 and V is TRBV7-8; 13 bases align to TRBD2. This CDR3 is 15 amino acids long. Germline values: CDR1 SGHVS, CDR2 FQNEAQ. With 11 bases clipped from V and 5 bases from J, the junction kept 11 bases outside the gene matches. The CDR3 protein is CAGGPRTSGSETQYF. The CDR3 DNA reads TGTGCCGGGGGCCCCCGGACTAGCGGGAGTGAGACCCAGTACTTC.

This chain uses TRBV7-8 with TRBJ2-1; 10 positions agree with TRBD1. V lost 0 bases to trimming and J lost 7 bases; unmatched junction nucleotides: 6. Germline V gives CDR1 SGHVS, CDR2 FQNEAQ. CDR3 length: 16 residues. CDR3: CASSLAGTGVGNEQFF. The CDR3, as DNA: TGTGCCAGCAGCTTAGCGGGGACAGGGGTGGGGAATGAGCAGTTCTTC.

This clonotype was recorded once. The CDR3 DNA sequence: TGTGCTAGTGGTTGGTGGCCGAAAGGCACTGAAGCTTTCTTT. Protein sequence: CASGWWPKGTEAFF. The chain uses TRBV12-5 and TRBJ1-1; no firm D call. V was trimmed by 4 bases and J by 4 bases, leaving 13 bases between them. CDR1 LGHNT and CDR2 FRNRAP come from the germline V gene. The CDR3 sequence is 14 residues long.

This clonotype has a handful of counts. The genes are TRBV7-9 and TRBJ1-3; D might be TRBD1 (5 bases). V dropped 5 bases and J dropped 4 bases, with 15 bases sitting between them. Per the germline V gene, CDR1 is SEHNR and CDR2 is FQNEAQ (reference sequence). The CDR3 covers 15 residues. This CDR3 is CASSPKIRVGNTIYF. CDR3 DNA: TGTGCCAGCAGCCCAAAGATCAGGGTAGGAAACACCATATATTTT.

The V and J genes are TRBV7-9 and TRBJ2-5; D is unclear. The V gene's germline CDR1 is SEHNR and CDR2 FQNEAQ (reference sequence). CDR3 length: 12 residues. V gave up 5 bases and J gave up 0 bases, with 4 bases separating them. CDR3 residues: CASSQNQETQYF. CDR3 nucleotides: TGTGCCAGCAGCCAAAACCAAGAGACCCAGTACTTC. The full variable domain, completed using reference TRBV7-9 and TRBJ2-5, is DTGVSQNPRHKITKRGQNVTFRCDPISEHNRLYWYRQTLGQGPEFLTYFQNEAQLEKSRLLSDRFSAERPKGSFSTLEIQRTEQGDSAMYLCASSQNQETQYFGPGTRLLVL.

The chain links TRBV2 to TRBJ2-7; D is ambiguous. Trimming removed 4 bases from V and 7 bases from J, with 14 bases in between. The CDR3 extends over 13 amino acids. The germline CDR1 and CDR2 sequences are SNHLY and FYNNEI. Written as DNA, the CDR3 is TGTGCCAGCAGTGTTGGCATTCTGGATGAGCAGTACTTC. This codes for CASSVGILDEQYF.

V and J are TRBV27 and TRBJ2-3, with D perhaps matching TRBD2 (5 bases). This CDR3 region has 15 residues. In germline, CDR1 is MNHEY, CDR2 SMNVEV (reference sequence). Trimming left V 6 bases short and J 3 bases short, with 16 bases between. Written as DNA, the CDR3 is TGTGCCAGCAGCCCTTTGGGAGAACTAACAGATACGCAGTATTTT. It is translated as CASSPLGELTDTQYF.

This chain uses TRBV19 with TRBJ1-3; maybe TRBD1 (5 bases). CDR1 LNHDA and CDR2 SQIVND come from the germline V gene (reference sequence). Trimming took 3 bases from V and 4 from J, leaving 13 bases between them. The CDR3 extends over 15 amino acids. This chain's CDR3 is CASSIPRGAGNTIYF. In DNA form, the CDR3 reads TGTGCCAGTAGTATCCCCAGAGGGGCCGGAAACACCATATATTTT.

The chain employs TRBV10-1 and TRBJ2-4; weak D call: TRBD2 (5 bases). This CDR3 has 11 amino acids. Deletions cut 9 bases from V and 7 bases from J, with 10 bases between. Per the germline V gene, CDR1 is WNHNN and CDR2 is SYGVQD (reference sequence). CDR3 sequence reads: CASTRKNIQYF. The CDR3 nucleotides read TGCGCCAGTACTAGGAAGAACATTCAGTACTTC.

The chain is built from TRBV29-1 and TRBJ1-2; D remains unclear. The germline CDR1 and CDR2 sequences are SQVTM and ANQGSEA. Trimming left V 5 bases short and J 7 bases short, with 11 bases between. This CDR3 region has 11 residues. The DNA for the CDR3 is TGCAGCGTTAGTGGGATTGGTGGCTACACCTTC. This codes for CSVSGIGGYTF.

CDR3: CATSAGGEQFF. The DNA of the CDR3 is TGTGCCACCTCAGCGGGGGGGGAGCAGTTCTTC. The rearrangement links TRBV11-2 to TRBJ2-1; 10 bases map to TRBD2. CDR3 length: 11 amino acids. With 10 bases clipped from V and 10 bases from J, the junction kept 4 bases outside the gene matches. Looked up from germline, CDR1 is SGHAT and CDR2 is FQNNGV.

The chain combines TRBV30 with TRBJ2-5; the D is unclear. The V gene's germline CDR1 is GTSNPN and CDR2 SVGIG (reference sequence). Trimming left V 0 bases short and J 4 bases short, with 15 bases between. The CDR3 length is 15 residues. CDR3 nucleotides: TGTGCCTGGAGTGTACCGTCTGGTTTGCGAGAGACCCAGTACTTC. Residues: CAWSVPSGLRETQYF.

This clonotype was found a few times. V usage is TRBV7-2 and J usage is TRBJ1-1; no clear D gene. Germline CDR1 reads SGHTA; CDR2 reads FQGNSA. The CDR3 runs to 13 residues. Trimming left V 3 bases short and J 0 bases short, with 5 bases between. The CDR3 nucleotides read TGTGCCAGCAGCTTTTCCGTGAACACTGAAGCTTTCTTT. Its protein product is CASSFSVNTEAFF. Full variable domain (rest looked up from reference TRBV7-2 and TRBJ1-1): GAGVSQSPSNKVTEKGKDVELRCDPISGHTALYWYRQSLGQGLEFLIYFQGNSAPDKSGLPSDRFSAERTGGSVSTLTIQRTQQEDSAVYLCASSFSVNTEAFFGQGTRLTVV.

The chain carries TRBV4-1 and TRBJ1-2, with 7 nucleotides matching TRBD1. V dropped 1 base and J dropped 0; count of bases not matched to a gene: 5. Germline V gene lookup returns CDR1 MGHRA and CDR2 YSYEKL. This CDR3 comprises 16 residues. CDR3 nucleotides: TGCGCCAGCAGCCAAGCCTCCAGGGGGGCTAACTATGGCTACACCTTC. Translated, it gives CASSQASRGANYGYTF.

This clonotype occurred a few times. This sequence joins TRBV6-5 and TRBJ2-1; 13 bases agree with TRBD2. Per germline, CDR1 MNHEY and CDR2 SVGAGI. V lost 3 bases, J lost 0 bases, and 8 bases stayed unmatched. The CDR3 has 19 amino acids. CDR3: CASSYPLAGGISSYNEQFF. The CDR3, as DNA: TGTGCCAGCAGTTATCCACTAGCGGGAGGGATTTCCTCCTACAATGAGCAGTTCTTC.

The J gene is TRBJ2-2, the V gene TRBV10-1; a possible D gene is TRBD1 (6 bases). The V gene lost 2 bases and the J gene lost 1 base, with 8 bases spanning the gap. This CDR3 region has 15 residues. Germline CDR1 reads WNHNN; CDR2 reads SYGVQD (reference sequence). The CDR3 reads CASSEARGNTGELFF. The CDR3 DNA is TGCGCCAGCAGTGAGGCCAGGGGGAACACCGGGGAGCTGTTTTTT.

The chain couples TRBV27 to TRBJ1-5; the D is unclear. In germline, CDR1 is MNHEY, CDR2 SMNVEV (reference sequence). CDR3 length: 15 residues. The germline V and J ends were trimmed by 1 base and 3 bases, with 10 bases remaining between them. The CDR3 DNA reads TGTGCCAGCAGTTTATACACTACCTCCAATCAGCCCCAGCATTTT. Encoded protein: CASSLYTTSNQPQHF.

The V call is TRBV19, the J call TRBJ2-1; TRBD1 might be the D (6 bases). Germline assignment: CDR1 LNHDA and CDR2 SQIVND (reference sequence). The CDR3 length is 15 residues. V lost 2 bases to trimming and J lost 6 bases, with 14 bases between them. CDR3 sequence reads: CASSISHLGGNEQFF. The CDR3 DNA follows: TGTGCCAGTAGTATAAGTCATCTAGGGGGCAATGAGCAGTTCTTC.

This clonotype was observed once. V is TRBV5-6 and J is TRBJ2-2; D is perhaps TRBD2 (5 bases). Trimming cost V 4 bases and J 0 bases, with 13 bases left between them. Germline assignment: CDR1 SGHDT and CDR2 YYEEEE. The CDR3 loop spans 16 amino acids. CDR3 nucleotide sequence: TGTGCCAGCAGCCCGTTAAGCGGACCGAACACCGGGGAGCTGTTTTTT. It encodes CASSPLSGPNTGELFF.

This chain connects TRBV27 to TRBJ1-3; D is uncertain. V lost 2 bases and J 8 bases, leaving 13 bases between the germline ends. The CDR3 spans 14 residues. Germline V gene data show CDR1 as MNHEY and CDR2 as SMNVEV (reference sequence). The CDR3 sequence is CASSLKSSGHTIYF. The CDR3 bases are TGTGCCAGCAGTTTAAAATCCAGCGGGCACACCATATATTTT.